Below are 5 T cell receptor beta chains sequenced from a single sample in a study of Ad26.COV2.S vaccination and SARS-CoV-2 variants. Assay: immunoSEQ multiplex PCR; the TCRdb copy retains only in-frame clones and omits some. The sample records some 270,000 clones, around 88% being singletons. Sample treatment: over 15 received Ad26.COV2.S at low or high dose, single or two shots; roughly 5 received placebo; per-sample allocation not given. Each sample was drawn 63 days after the first injection (of vaccine or placebo). Sequencing was performed on peripheral blood, taken in a trial of Ad26.COV2.S vaccine versus placebo. Every receptor here comes from a person aged 18 to 59 who received the Ad26.COV2.S COVID-19 vaccine or a placebo.

The rearrangement joins TRBV7-9 to TRBJ1-4; D is perhaps TRBD1 (5 bases). Trimming left V 5 bases short and J 8 bases short, with 15 bases between. The CDR3 is 14 amino acids. Germline V lookup: CDR1 SEHNR, CDR2 FQNEAQ (reference sequence). CDR3 nucleotide sequence: TGTGCCAGCAGCCGATCGGGGGGTGAGGAAAAACTGTTTTTT. Encoded protein: CASSRSGGEEKLFF.

The rearrangement uses TRBV7-2 and TRBJ2-5; 11 bases are shared with TRBD1. V gave up 8 bases and J gave up 4 bases; unmatched junction bases: 6. The CDR3 covers 14 residues. CDR1 and CDR2 from the germline V gene are SGHTA and FQGNSA. The CDR3 sequence: CASLMDRGRETQYF. The CDR3 DNA follows: TGTGCCAGCCTTATGGACAGGGGGCGAGAGACCCAGTACTTC.

V is TRBV7-8 and J is TRBJ2-7; TRBD2 aligns across 9 bases. Germline V gives CDR1 SGHVS, CDR2 FQNEAQ. This CDR3 has 16 amino acids. Unmatched junction bases numbered 8, after V lost 5 bases and J lost 0 bases. The CDR3 is CASSLGLAGSSYEQYV. The CDR3 bases are TGTGCCAGCAGCCTGGGGCTAGCGGGGTCCTCCTACGAGCAGTACGTC.

This chain uses TRBV7-2 with TRBJ2-5, with D tentatively TRBD2 (5 bases). The ends were cut back, 3 bases at V and 4 bases at J, with 9 bases in the middle. Germline values: CDR1 SGHTA, CDR2 FQGNSA. CDR3 length: 13 residues. CDR3 sequence reads: CASSLIARETQYF. The CDR3 DNA follows: TGTGCCAGCAGCTTGATAGCGCGAGAGACCCAGTACTTC. Together with reference TRBV7-2 and TRBJ2-5, the CDR3 gives the full variable domain: GAGVSQSPSNKVTEKGKDVELRCDPISGHTALYWYRQSLGQGLEFLIYFQGNSAPDKSGLPSDRFSAERTGGSVSTLTIQRTQQEDSAVYLCASSLIARETQYFGPGTRLLVL.

This clone was detected once. The rearrangement uses TRBV29-1 and TRBJ1-5; D uncertain. With 5 bases removed from V and 2 bases from J, the gap between germline ends came to 19 bases. Germline V CDR1 and CDR2: SQVTM, ANQGSEA. The CDR3 contains 16 residues. The CDR3 sequence: CSVTSMGGDGNQPQHF. The CDR3 bases are TGCAGCGTTACATCTATGGGAGGAGACGGCAATCAGCCCCAGCATTTT. The whole variable domain, remainder taken from reference TRBV29-1 and TRBJ1-5, is SAVISQKPSRDICQRGTSLTIQCQVDSQVTMMFWYRQQPGQSLTLIATANQGSEATYESGFVIDKFPISRPNLTFSTLTVSNMSPEDSSIYLCSVTSMGGDGNQPQHFGDGTRLSIL.